These 18 T cell receptor beta chains were all obtained from the same sample, sequenced in a study of T cell responses to AZD1222 COVID-19 vaccine. Measured with immunoSEQ multiplex PCR; TCRdb has only the in-frame clones, and not every one. The data show roughly 130,000 clones, with about 93% seen just once and approximately 6.3% held by the top ten. Sequences were derived from peripheral blood, sampled on day 0 of AZD1222 vaccination. The origin of the receptors is an adult in good health.

V is TRBV9 and J is TRBJ2-3; the match to TRBD1 covers 8 bases. CDR1 SGDLS and CDR2 YYNGEE come from the germline V gene. Trimming cost V 0 bases and J 1 base; bases outside gene matches: 13. The CDR3 is 19 amino acids. The CDR3 DNA reads TGTGCCAGCAGCGTAGACAAGAAGACAGGGGTCCTGGGCACAGATACGCAGTATTTT. Its protein is CASSVDKKTGVLGTDTQYF.

The chain recombines TRBV5-4 with TRBJ2-7; TRBD2 matches 7 bases. Germline CDR1 is SGHNT and CDR2 is YYREEE (reference sequence). With 4 bases clipped from V and 7 bases from J, the junction kept 14 bases outside the gene matches. This CDR3 spans 15 amino acids. CDR3 sequence: CASSPGVAGVGEQYF. DNA of the CDR3: TGTGCCAGCAGCCCGGGAGTGGCGGGAGTGGGAGAGCAGTACTTC.

CDR3 amino acids: CASRVEDNEQFF. Written as DNA, the CDR3 is TGTGCCAGCAGGGTAGAAGACAATGAGCAGTTCTTC. The chain couples TRBV7-3 to TRBJ2-1; the D is unclear. CDR3 length equals 12 residues. V dropped 6 bases and J dropped 5 bases, with 8 bases sitting between them. Germline V lookup: CDR1 SGHTA, CDR2 FQGTGA.

This clone appeared once. The chain recombines TRBV7-8 with TRBJ2-1; TRBD2 matches 13 bases. Trimming at V came to 3 bases and at J to 8 bases, leaving 4 bases not matched to a gene. This CDR3 has 15 residues. In germline, CDR1 is SGHVS, CDR2 FQNEAQ. CDR3 region: CASSLTSGRFYEQFF. CDR3 nucleotide sequence: TGTGCCAGCAGCTTGACTAGCGGGAGGTTCTATGAGCAGTTCTTC. Together with reference TRBV7-8 and TRBJ2-1, the CDR3 gives the full variable domain: GAGVSQSPRYKVAKRGQDVALRCDPISGHVSLFWYQQALGQGPEFLTYFQNEAQLDKSGLPSDRFFAERPEGSVSTLKIQRTQQEDSAVYLCASSLTSGRFYEQFFGPGTRLTVL.

In the case of this clone: Other DNA sequences in this sample translate to the same CDR3. The rearrangement uses TRBV18 and TRBJ2-5; no clear D. With 3 bases removed from V and 5 bases from J, the gap between germline ends came to 4 bases. The length of the CDR3 is 11 residues. The germline V gene has CDR1 KGHSH and CDR2 LQKENI. DNA of the CDR3: TGTGCCAGCTCACCTCGGGAGACCCAGTACTTC. It yields the protein CASSPRETQYF.

This chain connects TRBV6-5 to TRBJ1-2, with TRBD1 matching over 8 bases. Per germline, CDR1 MNHEY and CDR2 SVGAGI. The junction had 7 bases not matched to a gene; V was cut back by 6 bases and J by 1 base. The CDR3 runs 15 residues. CDR3 in DNA: TGTGCCAGCAGAGCCGGGACAGGTTTTAACTATGGCTACACCTTC. Its protein is CASRAGTGFNYGYTF.

The genes are TRBV7-2 and TRBJ2-2; perhaps TRBD1 as D (5 bases). The germline gives CDR1 SGHTA, CDR2 FQGNSA. V was trimmed by 5 bases and J by 2 bases, leaving 12 bases between them. This CDR3 has 15 residues. The CDR3 DNA follows: TGTGCCAGCAGCCCCGGACAAGCAAACACCGGGGAGCTGTTTTTT. It yields the protein CASSPGQANTGELFF.

V gene TRBV7-2 combines with J gene TRBJ1-1; 7 nucleotides line up with TRBD1. V gave up 5 bases and J gave up 8 bases; unmatched junction bases: 14. Germline V lookup: CDR1 SGHTA, CDR2 FQGNSA. CDR3 size: 15 residues. CDR3 protein: CASSPWGAGGREAFF. The CDR3 bases are TGTGCCAGCAGCCCATGGGGGGCAGGGGGAAGAGAAGCTTTCTTT.

The chain links TRBV30 to TRBJ1-1, with D possibly being TRBD1 (5 bases). V was shortened by 5 bases and J by 3 bases, with 10 bases between the two germline ends. The germline gives CDR1 GTSNPN, CDR2 SVGIG (reference sequence). The CDR3 contains 12 residues. The CDR3 bases are TGTGCCTGGGCCAGGGAGTACACTGAAGCTTTCTTT. Translation: CAWAREYTEAFF.

This clone was detected only a few times. The chain is built from TRBV7-8 and TRBJ2-7; D is perhaps TRBD2 (6 bases). Germline assignment: CDR1 SGHVS and CDR2 FQNEAQ. This CDR3 is built from 18 residues. Trimming pared 0 bases from V and 2 bases from J, leaving 20 bases between. CDR3 loop: CASSLARVGREVAYEQYF. The CDR3 DNA reads TGTGCCAGCAGCTTAGCGAGAGTGGGCAGGGAGGTCGCCTACGAGCAGTACTTC.

The rearrangement joins TRBV27 to TRBJ2-7; 9 bases fit TRBD2. After removal of 3 bases from V and 0 bases from J, the junction contained 0 bases not matched to a gene. Germline V gene data show CDR1 as MNHEY and CDR2 as SMNVEV (reference sequence). CDR3 length equals 14 residues. The CDR3 region has the DNA TGTGCCAGCAGTTTTAGCGGGAGCTCCTACGAGCAGTACTTC. Translated, it gives CASSFSGSSYEQYF.

The gene calls are TRBV7-2 and TRBJ2-1; 8 positions match TRBD2. This CDR3 is built from 16 residues. In germline, CDR1 is SGHTA, CDR2 FQGNSA. With 5 bases clipped from V and 4 bases from J, the junction kept 10 bases outside the gene matches. Written as DNA, the CDR3 is TGTGCCAGCAGCCTCAGTGAGCGGGAGTTTTACAATGAGCAGTTCTTC. It is translated as CASSLSEREFYNEQFF.

The chain uses TRBV28 and TRBJ2-1; 7 bases line up with TRBD2. Germline loops: CDR1 MDHEN, CDR2 SYDVKM. V trimming: 6 bases; J trimming: 6 bases; junction bases outside the gene matches: 11. The CDR3 consists of 15 residues. Here the CDR3 DNA reads TGTGCCAGCAGATTTAGCGGGCCCCTCACCAATGAGCAGTTCTTC. This sequence encodes CASRFSGPLTNEQFF.

V and J are TRBV11-2 and TRBJ2-3, with 9 positions matching TRBD1. Germline CDR1 is SGHAT and CDR2 is FQNNGV. The CDR3 totals 18 residues. V lost 2 bases, J lost 2 bases, and 11 bases stayed unmatched. The chain's CDR3 is CASSLFTWDRAATDTQYF. CDR3 sequence (DNA): TGTGCCAGCAGCTTATTTACATGGGACAGGGCCGCCACAGATACGCAGTATTTT. The full variable domain, rest sourced from reference TRBV11-2 and TRBJ2-3, is EAGVAQSPRYKIIEKRQSVAFWCNPISGHATLYWYQQILGQGPKLLIQFQNNGVVDDSQLPKDRFSAERLKGVDSTLKIQPAKLEDSAVYLCASSLFTWDRAATDTQYFGPGTRLTVL.

With regard to this clone: A read error may produce the germline difference seen at one junction end. J is TRBJ1-5 and V is TRBV7-2, with 8 bases identical to TRBD1. Germline values: CDR1 SGHTA, CDR2 FQGNSA. The CDR3 contains 13 residues. The CDR3 sequence is CASSYYRGSTLSF. The DNA for the CDR3 is TGTGCCAGCAGCTACTACAGGGGGTCGACCTTAAGTTTT.

The genes are TRBV6-5 and TRBJ1-3; D is unclear. In germline, CDR1 is MNHEY, CDR2 SVGAGI. The CDR3 contains 14 residues. V lost 2 bases and J 0 bases, leaving 5 bases between the germline ends. This chain's CDR3 is CASSYRNSGNTIYF. The CDR3 DNA follows: TGTGCCAGCAGTTACCGTAACTCTGGAAACACCATATATTTT.

This sequence joins TRBV27 and TRBJ2-7; the D is unclear. The germline CDR1 and CDR2 sequences are MNHEY and SMNVEV (reference sequence). This CDR3 is built from 14 residues. V was trimmed by 2 bases and J by 2 bases, leaving 10 bases between them. CDR3: CASSLGYGTYEQYF. In DNA, the CDR3 is TGTGCCAGCAGTTTAGGGTACGGAACCTACGAGCAGTACTTC.

The chain recombines TRBV6-5 with TRBJ2-5, with 8 bases lining up with TRBD1. Trimming cost V 0 bases and J 2 bases; bases outside gene matches: 5. Germline loops: CDR1 MNHEY, CDR2 SVGAGI. The CDR3 spans 16 residues. The CDR3 region has the DNA TGTGCCAGCAGTTACTCGAGGACAGGGACACAAGAGACCCAGTACTTC. It codes for CASSYSRTGTQETQYF.